A single sample is the source of the 21 T cell receptor beta chains below, sequenced in a study of vaccination effects on CD4 cells after COVID-19. Their recognized antigens are unknown. Ahead of sequencing, the ViraFEST assay grew antigen-specific CD4+ T cells using viral peptide pools. Following culture for approximately ten days, CD4+ T cells were isolated. Each participant received a vaccine that was either BNT162b2 or mRNA-1273, given as two doses. Produced via immunoSEQ multiplex PCR; TCRdb's table is partial and in-frame only. The sample lists tens of thousands of clones, about 76% seen once, with about 15% in the top ten. The sequenced sample was CD4+ T cells from PBMCs cultured with HCoV-OC43 spike peptides, obtained after COVID-19 vaccination. The subset was: HCoV-OC43 spike overlapping peptide pool stimulation. Receptors originate from a human donor who received a COVID-19 vaccine.

The rearrangement links TRBV27 to TRBJ1-6, with a possible D match to TRBD1 (6 bases). This CDR3 is 19 amino acids long. Trimming stripped 3 bases from V and 0 bases from J, with 18 bases between. Germline V gene sequence: CDR1 MNHEY, CDR2 SMNVEV (reference sequence). The CDR3 spells CASSFLLGQRSSYNSPLHF. Written as DNA, the CDR3 is TGTGCCAGCAGTTTCCTGCTGGGACAAAGGAGCTCCTATAATTCACCCCTCCACTTT.

CDR3 amino acids: CASSTRDSANYGYTF. Written as DNA, the CDR3 is TGTGCCAGTAGTACCCGGGACAGCGCTAACTATGGCTACACCTTC. The chain employs TRBV19 and TRBJ1-2; 7 positions match TRBD1. This CDR3 spans 15 amino acids. V dropped 4 bases and J dropped 0; count of bases not matched to a gene: 5. Per the germline V gene, CDR1 is LNHDA and CDR2 is SQIVND (reference sequence).

This clone was recorded once. The rearrangement joins TRBV27 to TRBJ1-6; D is perhaps TRBD1 (5 bases). Per germline, CDR1 MNHEY and CDR2 SMNVEV (reference sequence). The CDR3 sequence is 15 residues long. V dropped 5 bases and J dropped 6 bases, with 14 bases sitting between them. This CDR3 reads CASSPSRGANSPLHF. The CDR3 bases are TGTGCCAGCAGTCCCTCGCGGGGCGCTAATTCACCCCTCCACTTT.

The CDR3 reads CASSYSAGGARDTQYF. The DNA for the CDR3 is TGTGCCAGCAGTTACTCGGCCGGGGGGGCCCGAGATACGCAGTATTTT. The chain couples TRBV6-5 to TRBJ2-3; 8 bases map to TRBD2. Germline V gives CDR1 MNHEY, CDR2 SVGAGI. This CDR3 is 16 amino acids long. J was trimmed by 5 bases and V by 0 bases; bases with no gene match: 7.

The chain couples TRBV18 to TRBJ1-5, with D perhaps matching TRBD1 (6 bases). Germline CDR1 and CDR2: KGHSH and LQKENI. V lost 3 bases to trimming and J lost 6 bases, with 15 bases between them. CDR3 length equals 15 residues. The CDR3 DNA reads TGTGCCAGCTCACCGGGCCAGGGGCTAGTTCAGCCCCAGCATTTT. Its protein product is CASSPGQGLVQPQHF.

V usage is TRBV6-6 and J usage is TRBJ2-5, with unresolved D. Germline-derived CDR1 and CDR2 are MNHNY and SVGAGI (reference sequence). Trimming pared 0 bases from V and 2 bases from J, leaving 10 bases between. There are 15 residues in the CDR3. The chain's CDR3 is CASSYSGSRQETQYF. The CDR3 bases are TGTGCCAGCAGTTACTCAGGGTCCCGTCAAGAGACCCAGTACTTC.

The V and J genes are TRBV6-6 and TRBJ1-1, with 7 bases aligning to TRBD1. Germline CDR1 is MNHNY and CDR2 is SVGAGI (reference sequence). This CDR3 has 12 residues. The J segment lost 3 bases and the V segment lost 9 bases, leaving 4 bases of the junction unmatched. The chain's CDR3 is CASKDRYTEAFF. CDR3 in DNA: TGTGCCAGTAAGGACAGGTACACTGAAGCTTTCTTT.

This rearrangement joins TRBV7-2 to TRBJ2-3; TRBD2 aligns across 7 bases. The germline V gene has CDR1 SGHTA and CDR2 FQGNSA. Trimming removed 2 bases from V and 5 bases from J; junction bases left unmatched: 10. CDR3 length: 16 amino acids. In DNA, the CDR3 is TGTGCCAGCAGCTTACGGGCTAGCGGAGGAGTAGATACGCAGTATTTT. Its translation: CASSLRASGGVDTQYF.

The CDR3 DNA sequence: TGTGCCAGCAGCCAAGCCACAAATGAAGCTTTCTTT. Residues: CASSQATNEAFF. This rearrangement joins TRBV3-1 (or the pseudogene TRBV3-2) to TRBJ1-1; D not certain. With 1 base removed from V and 7 bases from J, the gap between germline ends came to 7 bases. This CDR3 is built from 12 residues. CDR1 LGHDT and CDR2 YNNKEL come from the germline V gene (reference sequence).

This clone was detected only a few times. The gene calls are TRBV9 and TRBJ1-4; D remains unclear. The germline gives CDR1 SGDLS, CDR2 YYNGEE. CDR3 size: 14 residues. Trimming took off 0 bases at V and 4 bases at J, with 7 bases between the two ends. CDR3 in DNA: TGTGCCAGCAGCGTAGGGACCCTTAATGAAAAACTGTTTTTT. This translates into CASSVGTLNEKLFF.

This clone was recorded only once. The chain has TRBV2 and TRBJ2-5, with D unresolved. This CDR3 region has 12 residues. The V gene lost 6 bases and the J gene lost 2 bases, with 7 bases spanning the gap. From germline, CDR1 is SNHLY and CDR2 FYNNEI. The CDR3 sequence: CASSTVQETQYF. CDR3 bases: TGTGCCAGCAGCACAGTTCAAGAGACCCAGTACTTC.

V usage is TRBV6-5 and J usage is TRBJ2-5, with unresolved D. Trimming pared 6 bases from V and 3 bases from J, leaving 11 bases between. Looked up from germline, CDR1 is MNHEY and CDR2 is SVGAGI. This CDR3 comprises 13 residues. The CDR3 loop reads CASRESSKETQYF. The CDR3 nucleotides are TGTGCCAGCAGAGAGAGCAGTAAAGAGACCCAGTACTTC.

A few counts support this clone. The same CDR3 also results from other DNA sequences found in this sample. The V call is TRBV27, the J call TRBJ1-5; TRBD1 might be the D (5 bases). The germline V gene has CDR1 MNHEY and CDR2 SMNVEV (reference sequence). Trimming shortened V by 5 bases and J by 1 base, and 9 bases separated the two germline ends. This CDR3 is 14 amino acids long. This chain's CDR3 is CASSPRDSNQPQHF. CDR3 in DNA: TGTGCCAGCAGTCCGAGGGACAGCAATCAGCCCCAGCATTTT.

This clone was seen a few times. This sequence joins TRBV10-2 and TRBJ1-1, with 8 positions matching TRBD1. The V gene's germline CDR1 is WSHSY and CDR2 SAAADI. CDR3 size: 15 residues. The V and J ends lost 3 bases and 5 bases, in that order; junction bases with no gene match: 8. The CDR3 here is CASSDPGTGRTEAFF. CDR3 bases: TGCGCCAGCAGTGACCCCGGGACAGGTCGTACTGAAGCTTTCTTT.

The chain has TRBV5-6 and TRBJ2-1; the D call may be TRBD1 or TRBD2 (5 bases each). Germline V gives CDR1 SGHDT, CDR2 YYEEEE. The CDR3 sequence is 17 residues long. V lost 0 bases and J 0 bases, leaving 13 bases between the germline ends. The CDR3 loop is CASSLGWGSSSYNEQFF. The CDR3 DNA is TGTGCCAGCAGCTTGGGGTGGGGGAGCAGCTCCTACAATGAGCAGTTCTTC.

V and J are TRBV6-1 and TRBJ2-1, with D possibly TRBD1 on 5 matching bases. V was trimmed by 3 bases and J by 5 bases, leaving 8 bases between them. CDR1 MNHNS and CDR2 SASEGT come from the germline V gene. The CDR3 spans 13 residues. Here the CDR3 reads CASSESGNNEQFF. The CDR3, as DNA: TGTGCCAGCAGTGAGTCAGGGAACAATGAGCAGTTCTTC.

V usage is TRBV5-4 and J usage is TRBJ2-2; a possible D gene is TRBD1 (5 bases). Trimming cost V 4 bases and J 0 bases, with 16 bases left between them. The germline CDR1 and CDR2 sequences are SGHNT and YYREEE (reference sequence). There are 17 residues in the CDR3. The CDR3 nucleotides are TGTGCCAGCAGCGATAATTGGGGCGGTTCGAACACCGGGGAGCTGTTTTTT. This translates into CASSDNWGGSNTGELFF.

This rearrangement joins TRBV5-4 to TRBJ1-2, with D tentatively TRBD1 (6 bases). Trimming removed 6 bases from V and 2 bases from J, with 14 bases in between. The CDR3 is made up of 14 amino acids. Germline CDR1 reads SGHNT; CDR2 reads YYREEE (reference sequence). The CDR3 nucleotides read TGTGCCAGCACTTTTCGCGGGGGCAACTATGGCTACACCTTC. This gives the protein CASTFRGGNYGYTF.

This chain uses TRBV7-9 with TRBJ1-1, with a tentative D call TRBD1 (5 bases). The length of the CDR3 is 16 residues. V was clipped by 1 base and J by 0 bases, with 12 bases between them. Looked up from germline, CDR1 is SEHNR and CDR2 is FQNEAQ (reference sequence). CDR3 nucleotides: TGTGCCAGCAGCTTAGGGGGACGGATCATGAACACTGAAGCTTTCTTT. It specifies CASSLGGRIMNTEAFF. The full variable domain, with the rest looked up from reference TRBV7-9 and TRBJ1-1, is DTGVSQNPRHKITKRGQNVTFRCDPISEHNRLYWYRQTLGQGPEFLTYFQNEAQLEKSRLLSDRFSAERPKGSFSTLEIQRTEQGDSAMYLCASSLGGRIMNTEAFFGQGTRLTVV.

The table lists this clone with a few counts. The rearrangement uses TRBV11-2 and TRBJ2-7, with 8 positions matching TRBD2. Germline loops: CDR1 SGHAT, CDR2 FQNNGV. The V gene end was trimmed by 6 bases and the J gene end by 9 bases; junction bases not matched to a gene: 13. The CDR3 contains 14 residues. The CDR3 reads CASRPGLAGTSQYF. CDR3 nucleotides: TGTGCCAGCAGGCCGGGATTAGCGGGGACCTCGCAGTACTTC.

The chain joins TRBV7-2 to TRBJ2-1, with 8 bases matching TRBD2. Trimming at V came to 1 base and at J to 6 bases, leaving 5 bases not matched to a gene. The CDR3 contains 15 residues. Germline V lookup: CDR1 SGHTA, CDR2 FQGNSA. The CDR3 region is CASSLEGLGLNEQFF. As DNA, the CDR3 is TGTGCCAGCAGCTTAGAGGGACTAGGGCTCAATGAGCAGTTCTTC.